This TCR beta chain came from a study of blood T cell repertoires in COVID-19. Study summary: The analysed material was cDNA or gDNA that came from T cells, B-cell-depleted T cells, or PBMCs.

This clone has a single count. Per germline, CDR1 SGDLS and CDR2 YYNGEE. The CDR3 runs to 15 residues. The germline V and J ends were trimmed by 1 base and 10 bases, with 18 bases remaining between them. Generated by immunoSEQ multiplex PCR, the TCRdb table keeps only in-frame clones and is missing some. The table records about 220,000 clones, roughly four fifths of them present only once. The sample comprised peripheral blood. The rearrangement joins TRBV9 to TRBJ2-1, with D possibly matching TRBD2 (6 bases). The receptor's source is an older woman with acute or convalescent COVID-19. CDR3 sequence reads: CASSVRGEALWEQFF. CDR3 in DNA: TGTGCCAGCAGCGTACGTGGGGAGGCCCTTTGGGAGCAGTTCTTC.